This record concerns one T cell receptor (beta chain) sequence. Its target is unknown. This entry is derived from a study of shared clonotypes between healthy human individuals. Study details: The study drew on two women and a few men aged 18 to 49 as donors. Study conclusions and caveats: In contrast to clonotypes shared by all four donors, non-shared clonotypes had lower generation probabilities.

Naive CD8 cells were CD45RO-negative, positively selected for CCR7, excluding terminally differentiated effector memory CD45RA+ cells. Clones were sequenced by immunoSEQ multiplex PCR, and TCRdb holds only the in-frame ones, with some missing. This table holds 1.5 million to 2.5 million clones, 85% to 95% found once. The V segment lost 0 bases and the J segment 0 bases; nucleotides outside the gene matches: 6. Looked up from germline, CDR1 is SQVTM and CDR2 is ANQGSEA. There are 17 residues in the CDR3. Sequenced sample: naive CD8+ T cells sorted from blood. The genes are TRBV29-1 and TRBJ1-1; 11 nucleotides align to TRBD1. The TCR sequence derives from a man younger than 30 in good health. The CDR3 nucleotides read TGCAGCGTTGAAGATGGGAGGACAGGGGGCGTGAACACTGAAGCTTTCTTT. This translates into CSVEDGRTGGVNTEAFF. Looking up the rest from reference TRBV29-1 and TRBJ1-1 gives the full variable domain: SAVISQKPSRDICQRGTSLTIQCQVDSQVTMMFWYRQQPGQSLTLIATANQGSEATYESGFVIDKFPISRPNLTFSTLTVSNMSPEDSSIYLCSVEDGRTGGVNTEAFFGQGTRLTVV.